This is a list of T cell receptor beta chains from one sample in a study of post-analysis software for immune sequencing data. MiXCR was run by TCRdb on the PCR reads, yielding one entry per CDR3 protein. This sample has approximately 690,000 distinct CDR3 sequences, with over 45% found just once. What was sequenced was blood. The receptors were gathered from a girl aged 2 to 9 with multiple sclerosis. Each CDR3 is given with its conserved first and last residue. A D gene is named only where the DNA matches it firmly. Rows may omit the clone size; those that give it use once, few, many or a size class.

size: -; D: TRBD2; J: TRBJ2-3; V: TRBV5-5; DNA: TGTGCCAGCAGCCCAGCGGGAAAAGATACGCAGTATTTT; CDR3: CASSPAGKDTQYF
size: -; D: TRBD2; J: TRBJ2-1; V: TRBV3-1; DNA: TGTGCCAGCAGCCAAGGCCTAGCGGGATATGAGCAGTTCTTC; CDR3: CASSQGLAGYEQFF
size: once; D: -; J: TRBJ2-6; V: TRBV7-9; DNA: TGTGCCAGCAGCTTTAGAGGAGTTGGGGCCAACGTCCTGACTTTC; CDR3: CASSFRGVGANVLTF
size: -; D: -; J: TRBJ1-5; V: TRBV5-1; DNA: TGCGCCAGCAGCATGACTGGGGGTAATCAGCCCCAGCATTTT; CDR3: CASSMTGGNQPQHF
size: -; D: TRBD1; J: TRBJ1-5; V: TRBV10-3; DNA: TGTGCCATCAGTGAGGGGACAGGGTACAATCAGCCCCAGCATTTT; CDR3: CAISEGTGYNQPQHF
size: -; D: TRBD1; J: TRBJ2-7; V: TRBV6-6; DNA: TGTGCCAGCAGACCCGTCCGGACAGGGTACTACGAGCAGTACTTC; CDR3: CASRPVRTGYYEQYF
size: -; D: -; J: TRBJ1-6; V: TRBV3-1; DNA: TGTGCCAGCAGCCAAGAAGGGCAGGCAGTGAATTCACCCCTCCACTTT; CDR3: CASSQEGQAVNSPLHF
size: -; D: -; J: TRBJ2-5; V: TRBV18; DNA: TGTGCCAGCTCACCGGGGGGCAGACAAGAGACCCAGTACTTC; CDR3: CASSPGGRQETQYF
size: few; D: -; J: TRBJ1-2; V: TRBV6-5; DNA: TGTGCCAGCAGCCCCAGGGCGTCGGAAGGCTACACCTTC; CDR3: CASSPRASEGYTF
size: -; D: -; J: TRBJ2-1; V: TRBV29-1; DNA: TGCAGCGTTGAAAAGCCGGGCTCCTACAATGAGCAGTTCTTC; CDR3: CSVEKPGSYNEQFF
size: few; D: TRBD2; J: TRBJ2-1; V: TRBV5-1; DNA: TGCGCCAGCAGCTTACTAGCGGGAGTCGACAATGAGCAGTTCTTC; CDR3: CASSLLAGVDNEQFF
size: -; D: TRBD2; J: TRBJ2-3; V: TRBV6-4; DNA: TGTGCCAGCAGTCCCGACTCTAGCGGGGGCACAGATACGCAGTATTTT; CDR3: CASSPDSSGGTDTQYF
size: -; D: TRBD1; J: TRBJ1-2; V: TRBV6-5; DNA: TGTGCCAGCAGGGAGGAACACTACAGGGGAGAGGGCTACACCTTC; CDR3: CASREEHYRGEGYTF
size: -; D: -; J: TRBJ2-7; V: TRBV12-3/TRBV12-4; DNA: TGTGCCAGCAGTTTAGACCCTAGTGCCTACGAGCAGTACTTC; CDR3: CASSLDPSAYEQYF
size: -; D: -; J: TRBJ1-2; V: TRBV7-2; DNA: TGTGCCAGCAGCCCACTGGGCTCGGGCTATGGCTACACCTTC; CDR3: CASSPLGSGYGYTF